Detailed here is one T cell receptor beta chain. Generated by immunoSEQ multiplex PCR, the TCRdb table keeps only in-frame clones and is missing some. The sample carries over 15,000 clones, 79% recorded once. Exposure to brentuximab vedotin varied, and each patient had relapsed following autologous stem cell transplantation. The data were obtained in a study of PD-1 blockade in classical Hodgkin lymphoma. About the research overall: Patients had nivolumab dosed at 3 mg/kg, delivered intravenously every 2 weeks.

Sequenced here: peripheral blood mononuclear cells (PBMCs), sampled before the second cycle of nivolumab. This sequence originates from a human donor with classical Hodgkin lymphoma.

The CDR3 nucleotides read TGTGCCAGCAGCTTGTATTGGAGTACTGAAGCTTTCTTT. Its translation is CASSLYWSTEAFF. The chain links TRBV5-6 to TRBJ1-1; D ambiguous. The germline gives CDR1 SGHDT, CDR2 YYEEEE. V dropped 1 base and J dropped 5 bases, with 9 bases sitting between them. The CDR3 consists of 13 residues.